The 12 T cell receptor beta chains below come from one sample, sequenced in a study of blood T cell repertoires in COVID-19. Repertoires were generated with immunoSEQ multiplex PCR, while TCRdb's copy carries only in-frame clones and drops some. The data contain roughly 130,000 clones, 65% to 85% of them singletons. The sample consisted of peripheral blood. These receptors all come from a man aged 25 to 40 with COVID-19, enrolled during active disease.

A single count supports this clone. The chain carries TRBV29-1 and TRBJ1-2, with 7 bases that match TRBD1. Germline lookup yields CDR1 SQVTM and CDR2 ANQGSEA. V shed 4 bases and J 7 bases; nucleotides not matched to a gene: 9. This CDR3 spans 13 amino acids. DNA for the CDR3: TGCAGCGTTGGCCGGACAGGAGAACTTGGCTACACCTTC. This codes for CSVGRTGELGYTF.

This clone was detected a few times. This chain connects TRBV10-3 to TRBJ2-7, with D possibly TRBD1 on 6 matching bases. The CDR3 is 14 residues long. V dropped 6 bases and J dropped 4 bases, with 16 bases sitting between them. Per germline, CDR1 ENHRY and CDR2 SYGVKD. This chain's CDR3 is CAISGTQESYEQYF. For the CDR3, the DNA is TGTGCCATCAGCGGGACACAGGAATCTTACGAGCAGTACTTC.

The V call is TRBV29-1, the J call TRBJ1-6; 7 bases map to TRBD1. Trimming took 6 bases from V and 6 from J; bases not matched to a gene: 8. This CDR3 region has 14 residues. Germline lookup yields CDR1 SQVTM and CDR2 ANQGSEA. The CDR3 DNA follows: TGCAGCGTCGCCACAGGGGATCCTAATTCACCCCTCCACTTT. Its protein is CSVATGDPNSPLHF.

The V call is TRBV19, the J call TRBJ2-7; D gene unclear. Germline values: CDR1 LNHDA, CDR2 SQIVND (reference sequence). This CDR3 comprises 14 residues. V lost 3 bases, J lost 0 bases, and 9 bases lay in between. The CDR3 nucleotides are TGTGCCAGTAGTATGGTCGTCAGCTCCTACGAGCAGTACTTC. It is translated as CASSMVVSSYEQYF. The full variable domain, rest sourced from reference TRBV19 and TRBJ2-7, is DGGITQSPKYLFRKEGQNVTLSCEQNLNHDAMYWYRQDPGQGLRLIYYSQIVNDFQKGDIAEGYSVSREKKESFPLTVTSAQKNPTAFYLCASSMVVSSYEQYFGPGTRLTVT.

V is TRBV19 and J is TRBJ1-1; 7 bases are shared with TRBD1. Per the germline V gene, CDR1 is LNHDA and CDR2 is SQIVND (reference sequence). This CDR3 contains 14 residues. Trimming cost V 3 bases and J 0 bases; bases outside gene matches: 1. CDR3 protein: CASSITGVNTEAFF. The DNA of the CDR3 is TGTGCCAGTAGTATCACAGGGGTGAACACTGAAGCTTTCTTT.

The rearrangement uses TRBV4-1 and TRBJ2-1; 7 nucleotides agree with TRBD2. In germline, CDR1 is MGHRA, CDR2 YSYEKL. V was clipped by 4 bases and J by 8 bases; unmatched bases: 14. The CDR3 length is 16 residues. As DNA, the CDR3 is TGCGCCAGCAGCCCGGCGGTACTGCGGGAGCTCCATGAGCAGTTCTTC. It codes for CASSPAVLRELHEQFF.

This clone was observed once. The gene calls are TRBV27 and TRBJ2-5; 13 bases are a match to TRBD2. V was pared by 11 bases and J by 4 bases, with 7 bases of the junction left unmatched. CDR3 size: 14 residues. Germline V lookup: CDR1 MNHEY, CDR2 SMNVEV (reference sequence). The CDR3 is CADRGLAGSETQYF. For the CDR3, the DNA is TGTGCCGACCGGGGACTAGCGGGATCAGAGACCCAGTACTTC.

The chain is built from TRBV10-2 and TRBJ1-5; D remains unclear. CDR3 length: 14 amino acids. Trimming pared 2 bases from V and 7 bases from J, leaving 12 bases between. Germline CDR1 and CDR2: WSHSY and SAAADI. In nucleotides, the CDR3 is TGCGCCAGCAGTGAGCCGGGAACATTACAGCCCCAGCATTTT. The encoded protein is CASSEPGTLQPQHF.

The chain carries TRBV7-9 and TRBJ2-4; a weak D match, TRBD2 (6 bases). The V and J ends lost 4 bases and 9 bases respectively, with 19 bases between them. Germline-derived CDR1 and CDR2 are SEHNR and FQNEAQ (reference sequence). The CDR3 has 15 residues. The CDR3 here is CASSSSPGEEIIQYF. In DNA, the CDR3 is TGTGCCAGCAGCTCCTCCCCGGGAGAGGAGATCATTCAGTACTTC.

This clone showed up just once. V and J are TRBV2 and TRBJ1-1; D gene unclear. V was cut by 3 bases and J by 9 bases, with 8 bases left in between. The CDR3 totals 11 residues. CDR1 is SNHLY and CDR2 is FYNNEI in the germline V gene. CDR3 bases: TGTGCCAGCAGTGAGACGACAAAAGCTTTCTTT. This translates into CASSETTKAFF.

The chain employs TRBV12-3 or TRBV12-4 and TRBJ2-7; D not certain. The length of the CDR3 is 12 residues. V shed 1 base and J shed 6 bases, with 7 bases lying between them. CDR3 amino acids: CASSLGLGEQYF. The CDR3 nucleotides are TGTGCCAGCAGTTTAGGGCTTGGCGAGCAGTACTTC.

This chain links TRBV9 with TRBJ2-3; D is ambiguous. The CDR3 sequence is 12 residues long. V lost 0 bases to trimming and J lost 5 bases, with 4 bases between them. CDR1 and CDR2 from the germline V gene are SGDLS and YYNGEE. CDR3 nucleotide sequence: TGTGCCAGCAGCGTAGACGGAGATACGCAGTATTTT. This codes for CASSVDGDTQYF.